What follows are 24 T cell receptor beta chains derived from one specimen sequenced in a study of blood T cells in healthy people across ages. Through a sample-barcoded 5' primer and a J-beta primer mix, a second PCR was run for roughly 7 to 11 cycles. TCRdb called the 5' RACE reads again in MiXCR, with one record for every CDR3 protein. The top ten hold less than 15% of the sample, which has 650,000 or so distinct CDR3 sequences, around 50% seen once. Sequenced sample: blood. The receptors shown here come from an elderly woman in good health.

This chain connects TRBV25-1 to TRBJ2-1, with 10 bases fitting TRBD2. There are 15 residues in the CDR3. Trimming took 2 bases from V and 6 from J; bases not matched to a gene: 4. Looked up from germline, CDR1 is MGHDK and CDR2 is SYGVNS. CDR3: CASSEPSGSGNEQFF. The CDR3 coding sequence is TGTGCCAGCAGTGAACCTAGCGGGAGTGGCAATGAGCAGTTCTTC.

Remarks on this clonotype: A read error may be the cause here, since a much bigger clone is one base away. The chain has TRBV3-1 and TRBJ2-3, with 7 bases fitting TRBD2. V shed 4 bases and J 4 bases; nucleotides not matched to a gene: 14. Per germline, CDR1 LGHDT and CDR2 YNNKEL (reference sequence). This CDR3 comprises 17 residues. This CDR3 is CASSRSWTSSSADTQYF. The DNA of the CDR3 is TGTGCCAGCAGCCGCTCGTGGACTAGTTCGAGCGCAGATACGCAGTATTTT.

Only one count was recorded for this clonotype. Compared with germline, one end of the junction differs, possibly owing to a read error. The CDR3 region has the DNA TGTGCCAGCAGCCGTCAGCGGATACACACAGATACGGAGTATTTT. Translation gives CASSRQRIHTDTEYF. The chain combines TRBV7-9 with TRBJ2-3; D may be TRBD2 (5 bases). The germline V gene encodes CDR1 SEHNR and CDR2 FQNEAQ (reference sequence). The CDR3 runs 15 residues. The full variable domain, completed using reference TRBV7-9 and TRBJ2-3, is DTGVSQNPRHKITKRGQNVTFRCDPISEHNRLYWYRQTLGQGPEFLTYFQNEAQLEKSRLLSDRFSAERPKGSFSTLEIQRTEQGDSAMYLCASSRQRIHTDTEYFGPGTRLTVL.

This clonotype was seen more than once but under ten times. The chain has TRBV13 and TRBJ2-2, with TRBD2 matching 10 bases. V dropped 5 bases and J dropped 0; count of bases not matched to a gene: 12. Germline values: CDR1 PRHDT, CDR2 FYEKMQ (reference sequence). This CDR3 is built from 19 residues. The CDR3 DNA sequence: TGTGCCAGCAGCCCGACCGGACTAGCGGCCGCCTCGAACACCGGGGAGCTGTTTTTT. Translated, it gives CASSPTGLAAASNTGELFF.

In this sample, this clonotype turned up many times. The chain links TRBV27 to TRBJ2-1; no definite D call. CDR1 is MNHEY and CDR2 is SMNVEV in the germline V gene (reference sequence). This CDR3 comprises 14 residues. Trimming removed 6 bases from V and 4 bases from J, with 13 bases in between. The CDR3 spells CASSRFGSYNEQFF. The CDR3 DNA follows: TGTGCCAGCAGCCGTTTTGGTTCATACAATGAGCAGTTCTTC.

This clonotype showed up many times. The chain couples TRBV12-3 or TRBV12-4 to TRBJ1-1; D uncertain. V lost 2 bases, J lost 5 bases, and 9 bases lay in between. This CDR3 region has 13 residues. The CDR3 DNA reads TGTGCCAGCAGTTTAAGTATAAATACTGAAGCTTTCTTT. Protein product: CASSLSINTEAFF.

The chain recombines TRBV7-8 with TRBJ1-1; D is unresolved. The CDR3 totals 13 residues. The V and J ends lost 3 bases and 5 bases respectively, with 10 bases between them. Germline CDR1 SGHVS, CDR2 FQNEAQ. The CDR3 spells CASSFFGETEAFF. The CDR3 DNA reads as TGTGCCAGCAGCTTTTTCGGGGAAACTGAAGCTTTCTTT.

Comments on this clonotype: This may stem from a read error, because a much larger clone lies one nucleotide away. This chain uses TRBV7-9 with TRBJ2-3; TRBD2 aligns across 11 bases. The CDR3 is 16 amino acids. CDR1 is SEHNR and CDR2 is FQNEAQ in the germline V gene (reference sequence). The V segment lost 5 bases and the J segment 7 bases; nucleotides outside the gene matches: 11. This chain's CDR3 is CASSQELAGVRNTQYF. In DNA form, the CDR3 reads TGTGCCAGCAGCCAGGAACTAGCGGGAGTTAGAAATACGCAGTATTTT.

The chain employs TRBV5-1 and TRBJ2-1; no clear D gene. This CDR3 has 15 amino acids. Germline CDR1 SGHRS, CDR2 YFSETQ. V was trimmed by 0 bases and J by 3 bases, leaving 10 bases between them. CDR3 sequence: CASSLAAGFYNEQFF. For the CDR3, the DNA is TGCGCCAGCAGCTTGGCGGCAGGCTTCTACAATGAGCAGTTCTTC.

Only a few counts were recorded for this clonotype. V gene TRBV12-3 or TRBV12-4 combines with J gene TRBJ2-1; D is possibly TRBD2 (6 bases). Trimming removed 6 bases at V and 4 bases at J, with 13 bases between. CDR3 size: 14 residues. In DNA form, the CDR3 reads TGTGCCAGCAGGCTAGCCGGGACTTACAATGAGCAGTTCTTC. As protein: CASRLAGTYNEQFF.

V and J are TRBV6-2 or TRBV6-3 and TRBJ1-2; unclear D gene. CDR3 size: 14 residues. Germline CDR1 and CDR2: MNHEY and SVGEGT. The V gene lost 5 bases and the J gene lost 3 bases, with 13 bases spanning the gap. As DNA, the CDR3 is TGTGCCAGCAGTAAACTCACCGATCACTATGGCTACACCTTC. Amino acid sequence: CASSKLTDHYGYTF.

Only one count was recorded for this clonotype. This rearrangement joins TRBV12-3 or TRBV12-4 to TRBJ1-2; D perhaps matches TRBD1 (5 bases). The length of the CDR3 is 12 residues. The V end lost 2 bases, the J end lost 7 bases, and 8 bases lay between the germline ends. For the CDR3, the DNA is TGTGCCAGCAGTTTACCCGGGGCTGGCTACACCTTC. Residues: CASSLPGAGYTF.

This rearrangement joins TRBV5-1 to TRBJ2-7, with 12 bases that match TRBD1. CDR1 is SGHRS and CDR2 is YFSETQ in the germline V gene. J lost 7 bases, V lost 3 bases, and 8 bases had no gene match. The CDR3 runs 15 residues. Here the CDR3 reads CASSSRGTGGWEQYF. The CDR3 region has the DNA TGCGCCAGCAGCTCCCGTGGGACAGGGGGCTGGGAGCAGTACTTC.

This clonotype has at least ten counts. The CDR3 here is CATSRKGQGRGGSPLHF. CDR3 bases: TGTGCCACCAGCAGAAAGGGACAGGGCCGAGGGGGTTCACCCCTCCACTTT. This chain joins TRBV15 and TRBJ1-6, with 9 bases aligning to TRBD1. The CDR3 loop spans 17 amino acids. Germline V gene data show CDR1 as LNHNV and CDR2 as YYDKDF (reference sequence). The V segment lost 2 bases and the J segment 9 bases; nucleotides outside the gene matches: 11.

The chain employs TRBV9 and TRBJ2-1, with 12 bases fitting TRBD2. The CDR3 runs 16 residues. V shed 5 bases and J 4 bases; nucleotides not matched to a gene: 7. The V gene's germline CDR1 is SGDLS and CDR2 YYNGEE. The CDR3 region has the DNA TGTGCCAGCAGTCTAGCGGGAGGGCTCAATTACAATGAGCAGTTCTTC. Amino acids: CASSLAGGLNYNEQFF.

This clonotype came up many times. V usage is TRBV20-1 and J usage is TRBJ2-7; a weak D match, TRBD2 (7 bases). The CDR3 extends over 15 amino acids. CDR1 and CDR2 from the germline V gene are DFQATT and SNEGSKA (reference sequence). Trimming took 3 bases from V and 0 from J, leaving 15 bases between them. The CDR3 loop reads CSARGGAFSSYEQYF. The CDR3 DNA follows: TGCAGTGCTAGGGGGGGGGCCTTTAGCTCCTACGAGCAGTACTTC.

The chain is built from TRBV6-5 and TRBJ2-5; weak D call: TRBD2 (6 bases). V lost 10 bases to trimming and J lost 10 bases, with 25 bases between them. Germline V gives CDR1 MNHEY, CDR2 SVGAGI. CDR3 length: 14 amino acids. The CDR3 DNA reads TGTGCCAACATAAGCCCGGGAGCCAAAAACATCCAGTACTTC. Translated: CANISPGAKNIQYF.

V usage is TRBV11-2 and J usage is TRBJ1-5; 7 positions match TRBD1. Germline CDR1 is SGHAT and CDR2 is FQNNGV. V was clipped by 5 bases and J by 3 bases; unmatched bases: 7. This CDR3 has 15 residues. CDR3 nucleotides: TGTGCCAGCAGCCCCGGGGACAGTTCCAATCAGCCCCAGCATTTT. Translating gives CASSPGDSSNQPQHF. Full variable domain (missing parts from reference TRBV11-2 and TRBJ1-5): EAGVAQSPRYKIIEKRQSVAFWCNPISGHATLYWYQQILGQGPKLLIQFQNNGVVDDSQLPKDRFSAERLKGVDSTLKIQPAKLEDSAVYLCASSPGDSSNQPQHFGDGTRLSIL.

In its sample, this clonotype was seen a few times. V is TRBV5-1 and J is TRBJ1-2; D remains unclear. The V end was cut by 0 bases, the J end by 8 bases, with 11 bases between. The CDR3 consists of 13 residues. The germline CDR1 and CDR2 sequences are SGHRS and YFSETQ. The CDR3, as DNA: TGCGCCAGCAGCTTGGTGGGCGGCCAAGGCTACACCTTC. Translated, it gives CASSLVGGQGYTF.

In its sample, this clonotype was seen a few times. This chain joins TRBV4-1 and TRBJ2-7, with unresolved D. From germline, CDR1 is MGHRA and CDR2 YSYEKL. V was clipped by 3 bases and J by 1 base, with 10 bases between them. CDR3 length: 14 amino acids. For the CDR3, the DNA is TGCGCCAGCAGCCATAGGACGGATTCCTACGAGCAGTACTTC. Its protein is CASSHRTDSYEQYF.

This clonotype was observed a handful of times. A read error may be the cause here, since a much bigger clone is one base away. V usage is TRBV6-5 and J usage is TRBJ1-6; possible D gene TRBD1, 5 bases. This CDR3 contains 14 residues. V was trimmed by 5 bases and J by 6 bases, leaving 11 bases between them. Germline values: CDR1 MNHEY, CDR2 SVGAGI. Written as DNA, the CDR3 is TGTGCCAGCAGTGACGGGCAGGGTAATTCACCCCTCCACTTT. Encoded protein: CASSDGQGNSPLHF.

This clonotype was observed at least ten times. V gene TRBV6-6 combines with J gene TRBJ1-5; tentative D call: TRBD1 (5 bases). Trimming stripped 0 bases from V and 2 bases from J, with 8 bases between. The CDR3 covers 15 residues. Looked up from germline, CDR1 is MNHNY and CDR2 is SVGAGI (reference sequence). The CDR3 is CASSYSGARNQPQHF. In nucleotides, the CDR3 is TGTGCCAGCAGTTACTCAGGGGCCCGCAATCAGCCCCAGCATTTT.

The chain employs TRBV6-5 and TRBJ1-4, with D possibly matching TRBD1 (5 bases). Germline V gives CDR1 MNHEY, CDR2 SVGAGI. The CDR3 has 15 residues. The V end was cut by 0 bases, the J end by 3 bases, with 8 bases between. CDR3 DNA sequence: TGTGCCAGCAGTTACTCCGGGACCTCTAATGAAAAACTGTTTTTT. This translates into CASSYSGTSNEKLFF.

This clonotype was recorded a few times. V usage is TRBV20-1 and J usage is TRBJ2-2; no clear D. The germline V gene has CDR1 DFQATT and CDR2 SNEGSKA (reference sequence). V was pared by 3 bases and J by 6 bases, with 8 bases between. The length of the CDR3 is 12 residues. Here the CDR3 reads CSARVQPGELFF. The CDR3 DNA follows: TGCAGTGCTAGGGTGCAGCCCGGGGAGCTGTTTTTT.